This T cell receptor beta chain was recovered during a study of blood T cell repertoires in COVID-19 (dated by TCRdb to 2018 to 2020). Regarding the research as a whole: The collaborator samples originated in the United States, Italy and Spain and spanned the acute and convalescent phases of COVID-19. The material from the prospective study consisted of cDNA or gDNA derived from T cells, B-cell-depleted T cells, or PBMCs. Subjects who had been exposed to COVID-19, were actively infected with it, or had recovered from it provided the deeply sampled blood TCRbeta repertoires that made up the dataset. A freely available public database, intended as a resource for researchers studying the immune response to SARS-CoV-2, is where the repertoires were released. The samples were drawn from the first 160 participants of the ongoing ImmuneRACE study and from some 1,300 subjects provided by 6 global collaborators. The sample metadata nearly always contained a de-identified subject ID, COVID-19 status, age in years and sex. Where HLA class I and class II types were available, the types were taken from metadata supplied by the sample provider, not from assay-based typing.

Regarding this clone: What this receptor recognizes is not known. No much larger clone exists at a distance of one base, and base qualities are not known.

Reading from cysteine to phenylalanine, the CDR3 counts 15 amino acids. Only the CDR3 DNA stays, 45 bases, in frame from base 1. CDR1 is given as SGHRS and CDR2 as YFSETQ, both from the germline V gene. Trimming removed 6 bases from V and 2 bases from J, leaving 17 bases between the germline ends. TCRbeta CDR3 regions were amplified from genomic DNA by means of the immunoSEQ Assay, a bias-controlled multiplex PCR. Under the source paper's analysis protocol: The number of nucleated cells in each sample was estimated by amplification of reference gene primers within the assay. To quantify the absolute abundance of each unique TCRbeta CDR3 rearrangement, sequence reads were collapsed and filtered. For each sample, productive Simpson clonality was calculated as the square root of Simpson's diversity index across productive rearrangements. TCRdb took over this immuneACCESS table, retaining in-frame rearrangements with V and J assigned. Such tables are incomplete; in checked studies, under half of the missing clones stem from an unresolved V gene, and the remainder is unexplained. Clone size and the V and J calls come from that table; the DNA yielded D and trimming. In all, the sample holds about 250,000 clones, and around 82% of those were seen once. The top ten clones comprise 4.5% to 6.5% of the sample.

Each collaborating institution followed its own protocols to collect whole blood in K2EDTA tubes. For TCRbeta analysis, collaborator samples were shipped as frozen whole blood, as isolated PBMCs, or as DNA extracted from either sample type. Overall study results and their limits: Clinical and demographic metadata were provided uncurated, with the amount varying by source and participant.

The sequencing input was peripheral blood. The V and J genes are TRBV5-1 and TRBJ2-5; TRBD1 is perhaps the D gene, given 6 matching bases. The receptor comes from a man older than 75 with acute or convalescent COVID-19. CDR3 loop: CASNTGRGKQETQYF. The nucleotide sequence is TGCGCCAGCAATACAGGCAGGGGAAAACAAGAGACCCAGTACTTC.